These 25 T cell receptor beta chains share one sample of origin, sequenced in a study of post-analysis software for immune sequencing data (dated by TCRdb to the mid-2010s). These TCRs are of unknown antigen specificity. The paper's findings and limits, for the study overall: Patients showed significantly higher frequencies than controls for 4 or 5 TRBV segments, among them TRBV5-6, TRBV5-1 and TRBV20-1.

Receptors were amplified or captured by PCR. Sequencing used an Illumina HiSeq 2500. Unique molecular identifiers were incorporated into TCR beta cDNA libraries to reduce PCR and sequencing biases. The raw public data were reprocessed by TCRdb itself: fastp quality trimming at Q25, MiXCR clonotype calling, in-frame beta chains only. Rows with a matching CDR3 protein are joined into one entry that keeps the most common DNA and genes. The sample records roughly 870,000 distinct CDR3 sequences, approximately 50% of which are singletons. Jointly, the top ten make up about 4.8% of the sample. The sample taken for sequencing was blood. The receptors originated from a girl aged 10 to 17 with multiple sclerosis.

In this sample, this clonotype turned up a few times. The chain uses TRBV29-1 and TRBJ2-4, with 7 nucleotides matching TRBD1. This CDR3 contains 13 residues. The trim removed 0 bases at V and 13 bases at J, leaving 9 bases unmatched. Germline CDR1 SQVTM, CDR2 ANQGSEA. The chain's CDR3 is CSVEEGQSGEQYF. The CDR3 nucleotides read TGCAGCGTTGAAGAGGGACAGTCAGGAGAGCAGTACTTC.

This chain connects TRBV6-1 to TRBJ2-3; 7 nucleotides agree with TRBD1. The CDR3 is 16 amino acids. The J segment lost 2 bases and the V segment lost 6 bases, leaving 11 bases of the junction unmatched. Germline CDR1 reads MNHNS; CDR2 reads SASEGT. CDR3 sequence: CASRVQGQSITDTQYF. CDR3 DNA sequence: TGTGCCAGCAGGGTACAGGGGCAGTCGATCACAGATACGCAGTATTTT.

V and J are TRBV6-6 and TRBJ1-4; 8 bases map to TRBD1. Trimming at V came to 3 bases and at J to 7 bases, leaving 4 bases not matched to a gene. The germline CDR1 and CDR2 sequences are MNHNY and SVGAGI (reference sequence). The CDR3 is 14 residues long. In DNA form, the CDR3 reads TGTGCCAGCAGTTATCGACAGGGGAGTGAAAAACTGTTTTTT. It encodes CASSYRQGSEKLFF.

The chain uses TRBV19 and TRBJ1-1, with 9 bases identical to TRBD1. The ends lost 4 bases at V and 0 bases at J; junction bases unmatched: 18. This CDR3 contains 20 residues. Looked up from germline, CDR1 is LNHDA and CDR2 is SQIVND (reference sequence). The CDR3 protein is CASSTTLGTGLNWLNTEAFF. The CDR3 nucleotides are TGTGCCAGTAGTACAACGTTGGGGACAGGGCTAAATTGGTTGAACACTGAAGCTTTCTTT.

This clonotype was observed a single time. CDR3 in amino acids: CSANPGTSGTQYF. The CDR3 coding sequence is TGCAGTGCCAACCCCGGGACTAGCGGTACGCAGTATTTT. The chain joins TRBV20-1 to TRBJ2-3, with 11 bases that match TRBD2. Germline V gene sequence: CDR1 DFQATT, CDR2 SNEGSKA (reference sequence). The CDR3 runs to 13 residues. V shed 6 bases and J 8 bases; nucleotides not matched to a gene: 7.

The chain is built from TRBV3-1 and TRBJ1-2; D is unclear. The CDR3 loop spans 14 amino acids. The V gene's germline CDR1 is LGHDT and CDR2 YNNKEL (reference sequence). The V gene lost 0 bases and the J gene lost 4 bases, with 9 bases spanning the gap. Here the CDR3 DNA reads TGTGCCAGCAGCCAAGAATGGCCTTTCTATGGCTACACCTTC. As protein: CASSQEWPFYGYTF.

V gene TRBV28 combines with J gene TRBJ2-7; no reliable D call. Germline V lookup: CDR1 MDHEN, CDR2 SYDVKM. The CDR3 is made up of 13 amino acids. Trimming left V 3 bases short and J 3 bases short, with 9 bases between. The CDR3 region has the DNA TGTGCCAGCAGTTTTTCGGAATTCTACGAGCAGTACTTC. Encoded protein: CASSFSEFYEQYF.

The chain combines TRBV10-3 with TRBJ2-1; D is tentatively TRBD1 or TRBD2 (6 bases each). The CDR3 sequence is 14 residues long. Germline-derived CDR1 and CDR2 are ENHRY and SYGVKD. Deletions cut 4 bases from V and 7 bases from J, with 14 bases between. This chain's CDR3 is CAISGHGGGNEQFF. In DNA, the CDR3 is TGTGCCATCAGTGGCCATGGAGGGGGGAATGAGCAGTTCTTC.

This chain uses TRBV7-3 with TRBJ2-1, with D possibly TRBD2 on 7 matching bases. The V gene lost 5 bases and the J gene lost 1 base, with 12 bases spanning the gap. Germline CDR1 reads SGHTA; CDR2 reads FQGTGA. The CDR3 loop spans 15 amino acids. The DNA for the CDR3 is TGTGCCAGCAGCGCGGGGGCTCGATCCTACAATGAGCAGTTCTTC. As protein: CASSAGARSYNEQFF.

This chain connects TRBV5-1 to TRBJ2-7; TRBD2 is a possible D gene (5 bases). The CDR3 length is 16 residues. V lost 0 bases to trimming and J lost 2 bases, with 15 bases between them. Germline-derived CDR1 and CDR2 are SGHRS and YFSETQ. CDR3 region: CASSLASGGSAYEQYF. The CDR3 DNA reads TGCGCCAGCAGCTTGGCCTCCGGCGGGTCTGCCTACGAGCAGTACTTC.

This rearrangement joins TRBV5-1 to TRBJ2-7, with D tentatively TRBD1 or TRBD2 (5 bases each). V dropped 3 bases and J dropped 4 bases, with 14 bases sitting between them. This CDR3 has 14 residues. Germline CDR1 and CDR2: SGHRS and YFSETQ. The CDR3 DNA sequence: TGCGCCAGCAGCTCGGACACGGGGATATACGAGCAGTACTTC. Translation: CASSSDTGIYEQYF.

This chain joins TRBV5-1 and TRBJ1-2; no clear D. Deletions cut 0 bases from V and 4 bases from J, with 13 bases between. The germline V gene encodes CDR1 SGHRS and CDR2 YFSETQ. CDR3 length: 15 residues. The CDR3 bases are TGCGCCAGCAGCTTGGCGCAGGCGCTCACCTATGGCTACACCTTC. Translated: CASSLAQALTYGYTF.

The CDR3 reads CASSEKGYEQYF. The CDR3 region has the DNA TGTGCCAGCAGTGAAAAGGGATACGAGCAGTACTTC. This chain uses TRBV2 with TRBJ2-7, with D unresolved. The ends were cut back, 2 bases at V and 4 bases at J, with 6 bases in the middle. This CDR3 comprises 12 residues. The V gene's germline CDR1 is SNHLY and CDR2 FYNNEI.

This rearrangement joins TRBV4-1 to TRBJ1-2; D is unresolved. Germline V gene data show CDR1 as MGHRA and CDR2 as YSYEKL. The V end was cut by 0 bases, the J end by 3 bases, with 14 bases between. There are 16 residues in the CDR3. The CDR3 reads CASSQDIFSLDYGYTF. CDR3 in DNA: TGCGCCAGCAGCCAAGATATTTTCAGCCTGGACTATGGCTACACCTTC.

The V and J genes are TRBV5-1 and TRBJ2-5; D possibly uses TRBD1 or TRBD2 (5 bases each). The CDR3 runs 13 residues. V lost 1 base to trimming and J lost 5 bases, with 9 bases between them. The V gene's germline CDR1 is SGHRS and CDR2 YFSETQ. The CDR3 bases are TGCGCCAGCAGCTTGCAGGGAGTCGAGACCCAGTACTTC. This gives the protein CASSLQGVETQYF. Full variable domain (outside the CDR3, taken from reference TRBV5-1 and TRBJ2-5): KAGVTQTPRYLIKTRGQQVTLSCSPISGHRSVSWYQQTPGQGLQFLFEYFSETQRNKGNFPGRFSGRQFSNSRSEMNVSTLELGDSALYLCASSLQGVETQYFGPGTRLLVL.

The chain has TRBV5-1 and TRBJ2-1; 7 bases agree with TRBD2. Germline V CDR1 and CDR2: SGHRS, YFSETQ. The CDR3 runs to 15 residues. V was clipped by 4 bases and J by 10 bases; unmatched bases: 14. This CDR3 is CASSPRGREPYEQFF. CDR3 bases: TGCGCCAGCAGCCCACGGGGGAGGGAGCCCTACGAGCAGTTCTTC.

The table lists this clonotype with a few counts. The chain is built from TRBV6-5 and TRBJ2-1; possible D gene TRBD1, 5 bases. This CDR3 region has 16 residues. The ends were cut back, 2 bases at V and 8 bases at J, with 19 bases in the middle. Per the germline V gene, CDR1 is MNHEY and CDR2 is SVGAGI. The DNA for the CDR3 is TGTGCCAGCAGTTACGGCCAGGGTTCCCCAGCCTATGAGCAGTTCTTC. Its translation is CASSYGQGSPAYEQFF.

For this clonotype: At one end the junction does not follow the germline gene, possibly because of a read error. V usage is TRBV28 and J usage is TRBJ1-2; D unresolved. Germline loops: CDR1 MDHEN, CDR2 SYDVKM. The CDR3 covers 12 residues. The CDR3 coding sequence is TGTGCCTGCAGTTCTCGGGTTTATGGCTACACCTTC. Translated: CACSSRVYGYTF.

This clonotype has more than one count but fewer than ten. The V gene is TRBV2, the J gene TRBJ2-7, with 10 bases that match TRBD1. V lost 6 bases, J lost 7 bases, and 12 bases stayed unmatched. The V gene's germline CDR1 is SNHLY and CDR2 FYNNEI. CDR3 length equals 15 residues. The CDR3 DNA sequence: TGTGCCAGCAGGGAGACAGGGGGCGCGGTAAATGAGCAGTACTTC. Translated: CASRETGGAVNEQYF.

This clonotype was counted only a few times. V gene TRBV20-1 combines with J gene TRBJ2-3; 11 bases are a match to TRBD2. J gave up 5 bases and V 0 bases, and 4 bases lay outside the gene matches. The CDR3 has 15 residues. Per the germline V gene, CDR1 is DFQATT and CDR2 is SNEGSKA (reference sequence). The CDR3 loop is CSARDRLAGLDTQYF. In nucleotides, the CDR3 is TGCAGTGCTAGAGATAGACTAGCGGGACTAGATACGCAGTATTTT.

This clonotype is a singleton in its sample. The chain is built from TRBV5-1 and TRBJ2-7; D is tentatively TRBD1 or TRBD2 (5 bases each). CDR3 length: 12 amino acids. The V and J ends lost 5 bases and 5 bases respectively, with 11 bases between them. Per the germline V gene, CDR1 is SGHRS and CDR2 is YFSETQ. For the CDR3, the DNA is TGCGCCAGCAGGAGGGGAGAGAACGAGCAGTACTTC. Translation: CASRRGENEQYF.

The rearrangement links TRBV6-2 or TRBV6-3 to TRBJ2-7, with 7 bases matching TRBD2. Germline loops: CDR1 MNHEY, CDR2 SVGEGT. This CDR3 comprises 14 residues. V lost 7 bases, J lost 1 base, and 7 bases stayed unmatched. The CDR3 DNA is TGTGCCAGCACCAAAGGGACTATTTCCTACGAGCAGTACTTC. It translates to CASTKGTISYEQYF.

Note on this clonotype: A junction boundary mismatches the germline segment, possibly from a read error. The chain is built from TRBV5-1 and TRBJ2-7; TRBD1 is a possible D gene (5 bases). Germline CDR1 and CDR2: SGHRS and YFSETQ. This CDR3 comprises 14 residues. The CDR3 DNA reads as TGCGTCAGCAGCTGGCACCAGGGCACCTACGAGCAGTACTTC. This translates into CVSSWHQGTYEQYF.

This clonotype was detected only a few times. CDR3 in DNA: TGCAGCGTTGGGCCGAACACTGAAGCTTTCTTT. As protein: CSVGPNTEAFF. The J gene is TRBJ1-1, the V gene TRBV29-1, with unresolved D. CDR3 size: 11 residues. Germline values: CDR1 SQVTM, CDR2 ANQGSEA. The ends were cut back, 4 bases at V and 1 base at J, with 4 bases in the middle.

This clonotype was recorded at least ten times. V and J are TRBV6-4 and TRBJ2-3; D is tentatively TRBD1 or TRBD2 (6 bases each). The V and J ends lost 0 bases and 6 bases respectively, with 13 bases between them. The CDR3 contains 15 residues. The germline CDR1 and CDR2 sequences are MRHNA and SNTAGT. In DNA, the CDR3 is TGTGCCAGCAGTGACTCTGAAGGGGGGCAGGATACGCAGTATTTT. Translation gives CASSDSEGGQDTQYF.